The 24 T cell receptor beta chains reported below all come from one sample, sequenced in a study of cytomegalovirus exposure and HLA in healthy donors. Sequencing used immunoSEQ multiplex PCR; TCRdb keeps in-frame clones, though not all of them. This table holds about 250,000 clones, 87% found once. The sequenced material came from PBMCs. The receptors here all came from a man aged 18 to 29 in good health and CMV-seronegative.

CDR3 coding DNA: TGCGCCAGCGGGTCCAGCGCCAGCTCCTACGAGCAGTACTTC. This sequence encodes CASGSSASSYEQYF. The chain joins TRBV23-1 to TRBJ2-7; D is ambiguous. TRBV23-1 is assigned to the ORF class and has an uncertain function. This CDR3 is built from 14 residues. V was shortened by 8 bases and J by 0 bases, with 14 bases between the two germline ends.

In its sample, this clone was seen many times. The chain links TRBV7-9 to TRBJ1-1; TRBD1 agrees at 8 bases. Germline V gene lookup returns CDR1 SEHNR and CDR2 FQNEAQ (reference sequence). The CDR3 contains 13 residues. Trimming at V came to 4 bases and at J to 5 bases, leaving 3 bases not matched to a gene. The CDR3 is CASSWTGLTEAFF. The CDR3, as DNA: TGTGCCAGCAGCTGGACAGGGTTGACTGAAGCTTTCTTT. The full variable domain, rest sourced from reference TRBV7-9 and TRBJ1-1, is DTGVSQNPRHKITKRGQNVTFRCDPISEHNRLYWYRQTLGQGPEFLTYFQNEAQLEKSRLLSDRFSAERPKGSFSTLEIQRTEQGDSAMYLCASSWTGLTEAFFGQGTRLTVV.

This chain links TRBV28 with TRBJ2-5; TRBD1 aligns across 10 bases. The V gene's germline CDR1 is MDHEN and CDR2 SYDVKM. This CDR3 spans 13 amino acids. V lost 5 bases to trimming and J lost 7 bases; unmatched junction nucleotides: 4. DNA for the CDR3: TGTGCCAGCAGTAACGGACAGGGGGGGACCCAGTACTTC. Amino acids: CASSNGQGGTQYF.

This sequence joins TRBV4-3 and TRBJ2-2; a weak D match, TRBD1 (5 bases). This CDR3 is built from 17 residues. Trimming stripped 0 bases from V and 4 bases from J, with 15 bases between. Germline V gene data show CDR1 as LGHNA and CDR2 as YSLEER. The CDR3 DNA reads TGCGCCAGCAGCCAAGACCCGGTGGGCCAGGGCACCGGGGAGCTGTTTTTT. Translating gives CASSQDPVGQGTGELFF.

This sequence joins TRBV10-3 and TRBJ1-5, with a possible D match to TRBD1 (6 bases). CDR3 length: 15 amino acids. The V gene lost 0 bases and the J gene lost 4 bases, with 10 bases spanning the gap. The V gene's germline CDR1 is ENHRY and CDR2 SYGVKD. CDR3 DNA: TGTGCCATCAGTGAGTCGAAAGGGGGTAATCAGCCCCAGCATTTT. It is translated as CAISESKGGNQPQHF.

This chain connects TRBV5-4 to TRBJ2-7; 7 nucleotides align to TRBD1. Germline values: CDR1 SGHNT, CDR2 YYREEE (reference sequence). The CDR3 is 15 residues long. The V segment lost 4 bases and the J segment 0 bases; nucleotides outside the gene matches: 7. CDR3 in amino acids: CASSDQTGSSYEQYF. The DNA of the CDR3 is TGTGCCAGCAGCGACCAGACAGGGAGCTCCTACGAGCAGTACTTC.

The chain employs TRBV5-1 and TRBJ2-2, with D possibly being TRBD2 (5 bases). The CDR3 contains 16 residues. Trimming left V 4 bases short and J 9 bases short, with 22 bases between. Germline V gene data show CDR1 as SGHRS and CDR2 as YFSETQ. In DNA form, the CDR3 reads TGCGCCAGCAGCCCGGAGGCCCCGGTCCCTGGCCGGGAGCTGTTTTTT. It codes for CASSPEAPVPGRELFF.

V and J are TRBV28 and TRBJ1-2, with D possibly being TRBD1 (6 bases). Germline CDR1 is MDHEN and CDR2 is SYDVKM. The CDR3 consists of 12 residues. V dropped 3 bases and J dropped 14 bases, with 16 bases sitting between them. The CDR3 bases are TGTGCCAGCAGTTTGTCCGGGACAACAGCTACCTTC. Translated, it gives CASSLSGTTATF.

This sequence joins TRBV15 and TRBJ2-7; possibly TRBD1 for D (5 bases). CDR3 size: 16 residues. Per the germline V gene, CDR1 is LNHNV and CDR2 is YYDKDF (reference sequence). V lost 2 bases and J lost 3, with 17 bases in between. This CDR3 is CATSRTGSPSYYEQYF. DNA for the CDR3: TGTGCCACCAGCAGAACAGGATCTCCCTCCTACTACGAGCAGTACTTC.

This chain connects TRBV7-2 to TRBJ2-1, with 13 bases lining up with TRBD2. The ends lost 0 bases at V and 2 bases at J; junction bases unmatched: 1. Germline CDR1 SGHTA, CDR2 FQGNSA. CDR3 length: 17 amino acids. Here the CDR3 DNA reads TGTGCCAGCAGCTTAGCCACTAGCGGGGGGGCCTACAATGAGCAGTTCTTC. Its protein product is CASSLATSGGAYNEQFF.

The chain uses TRBV9 and TRBJ1-3; 8 bases match TRBD1. The germline CDR1 and CDR2 sequences are SGDLS and YYNGEE. This CDR3 has 18 amino acids. V shed 0 bases, J shed 0 bases, and the junction held 8 bases outside the gene matches. CDR3 nucleotide sequence: TGTGCCAGCAGCGTAGGGTCCGGACAGGGCGCCTCTGGAAACACCATATATTTT. Amino acid sequence: CASSVGSGQGASGNTIYF.

The V and J genes are TRBV5-1 and TRBJ2-3, with D maybe TRBD2 (5 bases). The CDR3 contains 12 residues. V lost 4 bases, J lost 6 bases, and 9 bases lay in between. The V gene's germline CDR1 is SGHRS and CDR2 YFSETQ. CDR3 loop: CASSGSLDTQYF. CDR3 nucleotides: TGCGCCAGCAGCGGGAGTCTCGATACGCAGTATTTT.

This rearrangement joins TRBV2 to TRBJ2-1; 9 bases align to TRBD1. There are 13 residues in the CDR3. The V and J ends lost 5 bases and 9 bases, in that order; junction bases with no gene match: 5. Germline assignment: CDR1 SNHLY and CDR2 FYNNEI. CDR3 sequence: CASSNGQGFEQFF. The DNA for the CDR3 is TGTGCCAGCAGTAACGGACAGGGGTTTGAGCAGTTCTTC.

The chain has TRBV4-3 and TRBJ1-3; a weak D match, TRBD1 (5 bases). This CDR3 is 16 amino acids long. V lost 0 bases and J lost 8, with 17 bases in between. Germline V lookup: CDR1 LGHNA, CDR2 YSLEER. The CDR3 coding sequence is TGCGCCAGCAGCCAAGATTTAAATCGGCGGGGACACACCATATATTTT. Protein sequence: CASSQDLNRRGHTIYF.

CDR3 coding DNA: TGCGCCAGCAGTGAGTACCCAGAGAACACTGAAGCTTTCTTT. Translation gives CASSEYPENTEAFF. The chain employs TRBV10-1 and TRBJ1-1; D unresolved. The V end lost 1 base, the J end lost 1 base, and 7 bases lay between the germline ends. This CDR3 is 14 amino acids long. Per germline, CDR1 WNHNN and CDR2 SYGVQD (reference sequence).

The rearrangement uses TRBV9 and TRBJ2-7; 8 positions agree with TRBD1. The CDR3 has 14 amino acids. CDR1 and CDR2 (germline): SGDLS, YYNGEE. Trimming at V came to 3 bases and at J to 2 bases, leaving 4 bases not matched to a gene. The CDR3 here is CASSGQGAPYEQYF. The CDR3 DNA sequence: TGTGCCAGCAGCGGCCAGGGGGCTCCCTACGAGCAGTACTTC.

The chain is built from TRBV2 and TRBJ1-5; D might be TRBD1 (6 bases). V lost 1 base and J lost 0, with 10 bases in between. The length of the CDR3 is 16 residues. CDR1 and CDR2 from the germline V gene are SNHLY and FYNNEI. The CDR3 bases are TGTGCCAGCAGTGAAGACAGGGTATATAGCAATCAGCCCCAGCATTTT. This sequence encodes CASSEDRVYSNQPQHF. Variable domain in full (rest from reference TRBV2 and TRBJ1-5): EPEVTQTPSHQVTQMGQEVILRCVPISNHLYFYWYRQILGQKVEFLVSFYNNEISEKSEIFDDQFSVERPDGSNFTLKIRSTKLEDSAMYFCASSEDRVYSNQPQHFGDGTRLSIL.

The chain uses TRBV27 and TRBJ2-1; 11 nucleotides match TRBD1. The trim removed 7 bases at V and 7 bases at J, leaving 3 bases unmatched. CDR1 and CDR2 (germline): MNHEY, SMNVEV (reference sequence). There are 13 residues in the CDR3. The CDR3 region is CASTGQGGNEQFF. The CDR3 coding sequence is TGTGCCAGCACGGGACAGGGGGGGAATGAGCAGTTCTTC.

This clone occurred a few times. The V gene is TRBV7-9, the J gene TRBJ1-5; 8 bases agree with TRBD1. With V trimmed by 5 bases and J by 6 bases, 3 bases remained unmatched. The CDR3 sequence is 13 residues long. CDR1 and CDR2 from the germline V gene are SEHNR and FQNEAQ (reference sequence). CDR3 sequence: CASSPTGGQPQHF. The CDR3 nucleotides read TGTGCCAGCAGCCCAACAGGGGGTCAGCCCCAGCATTTT.

The chain employs TRBV7-2 and TRBJ1-1; possible D gene TRBD1, 5 bases. The CDR3 consists of 13 residues. Germline V gene data show CDR1 as SGHTA and CDR2 as FQGNSA. The V gene lost 5 bases and the J gene lost 6 bases, with 13 bases spanning the gap. CDR3 amino acids: CASSVRSRAEAFF. CDR3 bases: TGTGCCAGCAGCGTTAGATCCAGGGCTGAAGCTTTCTTT.

Here the CDR3 DNA reads TGTGCCAGCAGCTTAGAGACACTCCTTTCGGAGACCCAGTACTTC. This gives the protein CASSLETLLSETQYF. The chain uses TRBV7-8 and TRBJ2-5; D not resolved. CDR1 is SGHVS and CDR2 is FQNEAQ in the germline V gene. CDR3 length: 15 amino acids. Trimming pared 1 base from V and 5 bases from J, leaving 14 bases between.

The sample holds one count of this clone. This chain links TRBV19 with TRBJ2-7, with 15 bases aligning to TRBD2. The V gene end was trimmed by 6 bases and the J gene end by 6 bases; junction bases not matched to a gene: 9. The CDR3 consists of 16 residues. Germline V gene sequence: CDR1 LNHDA, CDR2 SQIVND (reference sequence). CDR3 in DNA: TGTGCCAGTAGCCTTAGTGGACTAGCGGGAGGGCGCGAGCAGTACTTC. The encoded protein is CASSLSGLAGGREQYF.

The chain links TRBV7-3 to TRBJ1-2, with 8 nucleotides matching TRBD1. Germline loops: CDR1 SGHTA, CDR2 FQGTGA. The CDR3 sequence is 14 residues long. The trim removed 4 bases at V and 7 bases at J, leaving 8 bases unmatched. The CDR3 spells CASSSGQGRGGYTF. The CDR3 DNA is TGTGCCAGCAGCTCCGGACAGGGAAGAGGTGGCTACACCTTC.

The V call is TRBV29-1, the J call TRBJ2-5, with TRBD2 identical over 12 bases. CDR1 is SQVTM, CDR2 ANQGSEA, per germline. The CDR3 covers 15 residues. With V trimmed by 0 bases and J by 4 bases, 3 bases remained unmatched. The CDR3 reads CSVEDRGLAGETQYF. In DNA form, the CDR3 reads TGCAGCGTTGAAGATAGGGGACTAGCGGGAGAGACCCAGTACTTC. The entire variable domain, with the rest obtained from reference TRBV29-1 and TRBJ2-5, is as follows: SAVISQKPSRDICQRGTSLTIQCQVDSQVTMMFWYRQQPGQSLTLIATANQGSEATYESGFVIDKFPISRPNLTFSTLTVSNMSPEDSSIYLCSVEDRGLAGETQYFGPGTRLLVL.